This passage covers 19 T cell receptor beta chains from one sample sequenced in a study of cytomegalovirus exposure and HLA in healthy donors. The PCR employed 60 Vbeta primers together with 13 Jbeta primers. Method: immunoSEQ multiplex PCR; TCRdb's copy keeps in-frame clones and lacks some. The sample lists about 130,000 clones; roughly four fifths were seen once. Sequenced: PBMCs. The receptor source for this set is a woman between 45 and 60 years old in good health and CMV-seronegative.

The chain employs TRBV7-3 and TRBJ1-2; 10 nucleotides line up with TRBD1. V lost 3 bases to trimming and J lost 6 bases; unmatched junction nucleotides: 1. This CDR3 has 13 residues. Germline V gene sequence: CDR1 SGHTA, CDR2 FQGTGA. The CDR3 protein is CASSFGTGDGYTF. Here the CDR3 DNA reads TGTGCCAGCAGCTTCGGGACAGGGGATGGCTACACCTTC.

The genes are TRBV7-2 and TRBJ2-3; TRBD2 is a possible D gene (5 bases). Trimming removed 4 bases from V and 2 bases from J, with 10 bases in between. CDR3 length: 14 residues. Per germline, CDR1 SGHTA and CDR2 FQGNSA. The CDR3 coding sequence is TGTGCCAGCAGCTCGATGACTATCACAGATACGCAGTATTTT. Translating gives CASSSMTITDTQYF.

The chain links TRBV5-1 to TRBJ2-5; TRBD1 aligns across 8 bases. The V and J ends lost 3 bases and 5 bases, in that order; junction bases with no gene match: 3. Germline V CDR1 and CDR2: SGHRS, YFSETQ. This CDR3 has 13 amino acids. The CDR3 sequence: CASSSTGAETQYF. The DNA of the CDR3 is TGCGCCAGCAGCTCGACAGGGGCGGAGACCCAGTACTTC.

The chain couples TRBV27 to TRBJ2-2, with D hard to call. Trimming left V 6 bases short and J 1 base short, with 3 bases between. The germline V gene encodes CDR1 MNHEY and CDR2 SMNVEV (reference sequence). The length of the CDR3 is 12 residues. Written as DNA, the CDR3 is TGTGCCAGCAGCCGGAACACCGGGGAGCTGTTTTTT. It encodes CASSRNTGELFF.

This clone has only a few counts. The chain links TRBV2 to TRBJ1-2; possibly TRBD1 for D (5 bases). Germline V gene sequence: CDR1 SNHLY, CDR2 FYNNEI. This CDR3 is 13 amino acids long. V was shortened by 6 bases and J by 3 bases, with 11 bases between the two germline ends. The CDR3 is CASRGRRDYGYTF. The CDR3 region has the DNA TGTGCCAGCAGGGGGCGCCGTGACTATGGCTACACCTTC.

In the case of this clone: The sample holds other DNA sequences that translate to the same CDR3. The chain links TRBV6-6 to TRBJ1-2, with 7 bases matching TRBD1. Trimming at V came to 4 bases and at J to 6 bases, leaving 8 bases not matched to a gene. This CDR3 region has 14 residues. Germline V lookup: CDR1 MNHNY, CDR2 SVGAGI (reference sequence). The CDR3 nucleotides are TGTGCCAGCAGTTCCCGGACAGGCGGGGATGGCTACACCTTC. Translated: CASSSRTGGDGYTF.

Only one count was recorded for this clone. The gene calls are TRBV29-1 and TRBJ1-1; 10 bases agree with TRBD1. The CDR3 loop spans 13 amino acids. The V gene end was trimmed by 2 bases and the J gene end by 4 bases; junction bases not matched to a gene: 1. Per germline, CDR1 SQVTM and CDR2 ANQGSEA. The CDR3 bases are TGCAGCGTTGAACGACAGGGGGCCACTGAAGCTTTCTTT. It encodes CSVERQGATEAFF.

The CDR3 DNA reads TGTGCCAGTAGTAGGGCGGGAGGCCCCAGGGATGAGCAGTTCTTC. Its translation: CASSRAGGPRDEQFF. The V gene is TRBV19, the J gene TRBJ2-1; 8 bases align to TRBD2. Germline V gene sequence: CDR1 LNHDA, CDR2 SQIVND (reference sequence). V lost 4 bases, J lost 8 bases, and 10 bases stayed unmatched. This CDR3 is 15 amino acids long.

A few counts support this clone. V usage is TRBV29-1 and J usage is TRBJ2-3; TRBD1 is a possible D gene (6 bases). Trimming removed 6 bases at V and 0 bases at J, with 19 bases between. Looked up from germline, CDR1 is SQVTM and CDR2 is ANQGSEA. CDR3 size: 16 residues. The CDR3 DNA follows: TGCAGCGTCGAAACCGGGACACCCCTTAGCACAGATACGCAGTATTTT. It yields the protein CSVETGTPLSTDTQYF.

This clone occurred a few times. The chain recombines TRBV5-1 with TRBJ2-1; D gene unclear. V gave up 4 bases and J gave up 0 bases, with 5 bases separating them. Germline V gives CDR1 SGHRS, CDR2 YFSETQ. This CDR3 contains 13 residues. CDR3 in amino acids: CASSLSSYNEQFF. In DNA form, the CDR3 reads TGCGCCAGCAGCCTTAGCTCCTACAATGAGCAGTTCTTC.

This clone was observed a few times. This chain uses TRBV5-1 with TRBJ2-3; 7 bases match TRBD1. The length of the CDR3 is 17 residues. Unmatched junction bases numbered 12, after V lost 4 bases and J lost 1 base. Per germline, CDR1 SGHRS and CDR2 YFSETQ. For the CDR3, the DNA is TGCGCCAGCAGCCGTCCCATCCGACAGGGACGCACAGATACGCAGTATTTT. This codes for CASSRPIRQGRTDTQYF.

This chain uses TRBV5-1 with TRBJ2-5; possible D gene TRBD2, 5 bases. V lost 4 bases, J lost 2 bases, and 9 bases lay in between. Germline loops: CDR1 SGHRS, CDR2 YFSETQ. This CDR3 contains 13 residues. The chain's CDR3 is CASSKDLQETQYF. Here the CDR3 DNA reads TGCGCCAGCAGCAAGGACTTACAAGAGACCCAGTACTTC.

The J gene is TRBJ2-1, the V gene TRBV15; 8 bases are a match to TRBD1. CDR3 length equals 15 residues. J gave up 4 bases and V 5 bases, and 7 bases lay outside the gene matches. Germline V gives CDR1 LNHNV, CDR2 YYDKDF (reference sequence). The CDR3 bases are TGTGCCACCAGCGGGGGGCAGGGGGCTTACAATGAGCAGTTCTTC. Its translation: CATSGGQGAYNEQFF.

V gene TRBV7-2 combines with J gene TRBJ1-1, with D perhaps TRBD1 (6 bases). V was shortened by 5 bases and J by 3 bases, with 19 bases between the two germline ends. CDR1 is SGHTA and CDR2 is FQGNSA in the germline V gene. This CDR3 spans 16 amino acids. This CDR3 is CASSEDRPPLYTEAFF. CDR3 nucleotide sequence: TGTGCCAGCAGCGAAGACAGGCCGCCACTCTACACTGAAGCTTTCTTT. The whole variable domain, filled in from reference TRBV7-2 and TRBJ1-1, reads GAGVSQSPSNKVTEKGKDVELRCDPISGHTALYWYRQSLGQGLEFLIYFQGNSAPDKSGLPSDRFSAERTGGSVSTLTIQRTQQEDSAVYLCASSEDRPPLYTEAFFGQGTRLTVV.

The rearrangement uses TRBV25-1 and TRBJ1-5, with TRBD1 as a possible D gene (5 bases). Germline V lookup: CDR1 MGHDK, CDR2 SYGVNS. V shed 3 bases and J shed 2 bases, with 14 bases lying between them. The CDR3 spans 16 residues. CDR3 loop: CASSDSQGVGNQPQHF. CDR3 coding DNA: TGTGCCAGCAGTGACTCTCAGGGTGTGGGCAATCAGCCCCAGCATTTT.

The chain has TRBV12-5 and TRBJ1-1; TRBD1 agrees at 7 bases. Germline CDR1 and CDR2: LGHNT and FRNRAP. This CDR3 is built from 14 residues. The V and J ends lost 6 bases and 2 bases, in that order; junction bases with no gene match: 6. CDR3 region: CASGLKGANTEAFF. The DNA of the CDR3 is TGTGCTAGTGGACTTAAGGGGGCTAACACTGAAGCTTTCTTT.

This chain joins TRBV6-5 and TRBJ1-6, with TRBD1 identical over 7 bases. V shed 0 bases and J 7 bases; nucleotides not matched to a gene: 3. The CDR3 contains 15 residues. Germline loops: CDR1 MNHEY, CDR2 SVGAGI. The CDR3 coding sequence is TGTGCCAGCAGTTACTCGACAGGGCAGAATTCACCCCTCCACTTT. Translation: CASSYSTGQNSPLHF.

As concerns this clone: At one boundary the junction diverges from the germline segment, which might be a read error. J is TRBJ2-3 and V is TRBV7-7; TRBD2 agrees at 11 bases. The CDR3 contains 15 residues. CDR1 is SSHAT and CDR2 is FNYEAQ in the germline V gene (reference sequence). CDR3 nucleotide sequence: TGTGCTAGCAGCCTGGGACTAGCGGGCACAGATACGCAGTATTTT. Its translation: CASSLGLAGTDTQYF.

This clone was recorded once. The chain has TRBV29-1 and TRBJ1-1; D is ambiguous. The CDR3 has 13 residues. Germline V gene data show CDR1 as SQVTM and CDR2 as ANQGSEA. V was cut by 7 bases and J by 0 bases, with 12 bases left in between. CDR3 coding DNA: TGCAGCGCCGTCAGGATGGTGAACACTGAAGCTTTCTTT. Its protein product is CSAVRMVNTEAFF.